The 7 T cell receptor beta chains below were found in one sample sequenced in a study of blood T cell repertoires in COVID-19. Clones were read by immunoSEQ multiplex PCR, and TCRdb kept only the in-frame ones, dropping some. In the table there are more than 55,000 clones, roughly nine tenths of which are singletons. Sequencing was done on a sample of peripheral blood. The receptors here all came from a man between 50 and 59 years old with active COVID-19.

This chain joins TRBV6-5 and TRBJ2-1; 10 nucleotides agree with TRBD1. The CDR3 has 14 amino acids. From germline, CDR1 is MNHEY and CDR2 SVGAGI. Losses at the gene ends were 5 bases for V and 13 bases for J; bases not matched to a gene: 11. CDR3 sequence reads: CASSRSGTGEAQFF. In nucleotides, the CDR3 is TGTGCCAGCAGTAGATCCGGGACAGGGGAGGCTCAGTTCTTC.

The rearrangement links TRBV12-3 or TRBV12-4 to TRBJ1-1, with a weak D call TRBD1 (5 bases). Between the trimmed V and J ends, which lost 10 bases and 8 bases, there was a span of 20 bases. The CDR3 runs to 13 residues. The CDR3 region has the DNA TGTGCCACCCAGGAGCAGGGAGGTACCGAAGCTTTCTTT. It translates to CATQEQGGTEAFF.

The chain couples TRBV2 to TRBJ2-2, with 9 bases identical to TRBD1. V was clipped by 6 bases and J by 7 bases; unmatched bases: 15. This CDR3 region has 17 residues. Germline CDR1 and CDR2: SNHLY and FYNNEI. The CDR3 DNA reads TGTGCCAGCAGCGCACGGGACAGGGCAACCAGCGGCGGGGAGCTGTTTTTT. Amino acid sequence: CASSARDRATSGGELFF. Full variable domain (remainder filled in from reference TRBV2 and TRBJ2-2): EPEVTQTPSHQVTQMGQEVILRCVPISNHLYFYWYRQILGQKVEFLVSFYNNEISEKSEIFDDQFSVERPDGSNFTLKIRSTKLEDSAMYFCASSARDRATSGGELFFGEGSRLTVL.

The chain links TRBV5-4 to TRBJ2-5, with TRBD2 matching 8 bases. In germline, CDR1 is SGHNT, CDR2 YYREEE (reference sequence). J was trimmed by 1 base and V by 4 bases; bases with no gene match: 6. CDR3 length: 15 residues. This chain's CDR3 is CASSRSGGPQETQYF. The CDR3, as DNA: TGTGCCAGCAGCCGGAGCGGGGGACCCCAAGAGACCCAGTACTTC.

By frequency in the sample, this clone is medium-sized. The chain links TRBV4-1 to TRBJ1-2, with TRBD1 identical over 11 bases. The germline V gene has CDR1 MGHRA and CDR2 YSYEKL. The ends lost 4 bases at V and 7 bases at J; junction bases unmatched: 5. CDR3 size: 14 residues. In DNA, the CDR3 is TGCGCCAGCAGCCCAAGGGACAGGGGGTCTGGCTACACCTTC. It yields the protein CASSPRDRGSGYTF.

The chain is built from TRBV29-1 and TRBJ2-5; TRBD1 agrees at 10 bases. Trimming cost V 7 bases and J 9 bases; bases outside gene matches: 14. CDR1 SQVTM and CDR2 ANQGSEA come from the germline V gene. The CDR3 length is 14 residues. The CDR3 here is CSADPGQGNSAQYF. CDR3 sequence (DNA): TGCAGCGCCGATCCGGGACAGGGGAACTCGGCCCAGTACTTC.

V is TRBV28 and J is TRBJ2-7; 7 bases fit TRBD2. J was trimmed by 3 bases and V by 9 bases; bases with no gene match: 17. This CDR3 spans 16 amino acids. CDR1 and CDR2 (germline): MDHEN, SYDVKM. In nucleotides, the CDR3 is TGTGCCAGTACTTTGGGGCTGGCTAGCGGAAGCTACGAGCAGTACTTC. Its protein product is CASTLGLASGSYEQYF.